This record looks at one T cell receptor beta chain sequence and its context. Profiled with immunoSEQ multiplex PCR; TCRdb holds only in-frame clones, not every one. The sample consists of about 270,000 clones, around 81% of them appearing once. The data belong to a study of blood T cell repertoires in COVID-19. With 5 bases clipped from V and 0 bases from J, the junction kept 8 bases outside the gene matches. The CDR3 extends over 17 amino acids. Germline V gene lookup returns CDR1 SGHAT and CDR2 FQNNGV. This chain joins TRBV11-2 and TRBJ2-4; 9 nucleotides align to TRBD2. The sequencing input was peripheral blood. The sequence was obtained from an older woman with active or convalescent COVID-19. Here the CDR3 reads CASSPGLAGIAKNIQYF. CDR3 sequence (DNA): TGTGCCAGCAGCCCGGGGCTAGCGGGGATAGCCAAAAACATTCAGTACTTC.